This entry features one T cell receptor beta chain sequence. Its antigen specificity is not known. Base qualities are missing; no much larger clone stands one base away. This specimen belongs to a study of cytomegalovirus exposure and HLA in healthy donors (TCRdb year 2017). The study in broad terms: An earlier analysis of 550 to 700 of the donors reported more than 250 Gb of sequence data and around 110 million unique TCR beta sequences from about 180 million T cells. All discovery cohort repertoires had been generated on a single sequencing platform. An early release that covered some 640 HLA-typed donors contained about 300 gigabases of sequencing data and around 80 million unique TCR sequences. An earlier analysis of approximately 580 of the donors used high-throughput TCR beta sequencing to judge whether each TCR beta V gene segment behaved as functional or pseudogenic. The later analysis used no new phenotypic data to find candidate immune exposures, relying instead on TCR beta sequences and their occurrence across donors. Class I and class II HLA loci were covered by the typing at four-digit resolution. To predict cytomegalovirus infection status, the study combined high-throughput TCR immunosequencing, statistical association of individual TCRs with disease status, and machine learning. Among almost 400 genotyped donors of the cohort, an average of roughly 240,000 unique TCR beta nucleotide sequences were sequenced per donor, about a sixth of them non-productive. The study was designed to test whether signatures of past pathogen exposure could be identified by cataloging public T cell receptors. Four to six DR-DQ haplotypes were handled as single units for association and clustering because linkage in the cohort was strong. Genome-wide SNP genotypes for about 65% of the roughly 700 donors were used in a later genetic analysis, which treated that subset as a discovery cohort. In a later analysis, previously published TCR beta repertoires from 670 or so donors were re-analyzed and high-resolution HLA genotyping was added so that TCR occurrence patterns could be studied. The study used immunosequencing to profile the T cell repertoires of several hundred subjects and linked those repertoires to cytomegalovirus serostatus. A separate validation cohort of about 110 different subjects was used in addition to the approximately 610-subject first cohort. Alongside the repertoire data, information on donor age, sex, ethnicity and CMV serostatus was compiled. The number of donors typed differed by locus, with about 629-630 for A, B, C, DRB1 and DQB1, roughly 520 for DQA1, some 570 for DPA1, and over 400 for DPB1. Among the roughly 410 genotyped donors, approximately 82% belonged to the genetic ancestry cluster associated with self-reported Caucasian donors.

Based on the germline V gene, the CDR1 and CDR2 sequences are SQVTM and ANQGSEA. The germline ends are 15 bases apart after V is trimmed by 1 base and J by 9 bases. The CDR3 spans 13 residues, from the cysteine through the phenylalanine. The entry retains the CDR3 DNA only, 39 bases that are in frame from base 1. The cohort comprised several hundred healthy bone marrow donors. Cohort members were all nominally healthy when sampled, although unrecorded immune exposures were likely present. The donor was CMV seropositive and belonged to the group of 250 to 300 seropositive cohort members. Every donor gave a peripheral blood sample, and the peripheral blood mononuclear cells from that sample were used for TCR beta sequencing. The Qiagen DNeasy Blood Extraction Kit was used to extract genomic DNA from the blood cell samples. What the authors observed across the whole study: In a later analysis, most CMV-associated TCR beta chains were found to appear HLA-restricted, with HLA associations seemingly driven largely by CMV exposure. According to a later analysis, parvovirus B19, influenza, CMV and Epstein-Barr virus appeared linked to several top co-occurrence clusters. A further reported finding was that TCR beta sequences accurately predicted the HLA-A and HLA-B alleles for most subjects in the first cohort. An earlier analysis of several hundred of the donors showed that most TCR beta V segments appeared in productive rearrangements either about 90% or about 30% of the time, which broadly matched IMGT annotations. Cytomegalovirus status was reported to be diagnosed by the classifier with high specificity and sensitivity in both the original and validation cohorts. Because counts were too low, seventeen rarely observed V segments, including chromosome 9 orphons, were excluded from the earlier analysis of 587 of the donors. A later genetic analysis associated a missense DCLRE1C variant with V-gene and J-gene trimming of TCR beta chains, and an independent cohort replicated the association. Most TCR sequences were seen in very few donors, while some public TCRs were found in many individuals. Linkage disequilibrium might explain the correlated functional status among segregating V segments, but an unknown experimental factor could not be ruled out. Roughly uniform sequencing depth across donors was assumed in presence/absence analyses, although this assumption may not hold. Only TCR beta chains were sequenced in this cohort, and the absence of alpha or paired-chain data limited detectable features. Immune exposure information for the cohort was limited to CMV serostatus. Because the 87-base-pair reads could not distinguish some IMGT-functional V segments, including TRBV6-2 and TRBV6-3, those segments were excluded. A later genetic analysis reported fewer N-insertions in productive TCRs among donors in an Asian-associated ancestry cluster than the approximately 700-donor mean. A later analysis found that HLA-associated TCR beta chains were more clonally expanded and had lower generation probabilities than equally common non-associated chains. The study gave a list of 150 to 200 TCR beta chains associated with cytomegalovirus. Because HLA typing was missing for some donors at each locus, association tests included only the typed subset. A few of the identified cytomegalovirus-associated TCR beta chains were confirmed in vitro to be specific for cytomegalovirus antigens. Assigning TCR associations to individual alleles was difficult when HLA alleles, especially DR and DQ, strongly co-occurred. The authors suggested that the approach could potentially be extended to other disease states and immunological phenotypes. A cluster of highly shared sequence variants was judged likely to be a technical artifact of the sequencing pipeline. In a later analysis, TCR association rates were found to vary across HLA loci, with the most associated TCRs seen for DRB1 alleles and the fewest for HLA-C alleles. A later analysis associated about 17,000 TCR beta sequences with specific HLA alleles at a false discovery rate of 0.05.

The method was the immunoSEQ multiplex PCR assay. For the multiplex PCR, a mixture combining 60 forward primers for TCR Vbeta segments and 13 reverse primers for TCR Jbeta segments was used. Amplification of the CDR3 region of rearranged TCR beta genes was performed with a multiplex PCR assay on genomic DNA. Amplified TCR beta libraries were sequenced as 87-base-pair reads on the Illumina HiSeq System. On the authors' methods: Across the 500 to 750 repertoires, a later analysis counted about 81 million unique TCR beta chains, about 10 million of which were shared by at least two donors. Raw reads were error-corrected and collapsed into unique sequences with a nearest-neighbor algorithm that merged closely related sequences to remove PCR and sequencing errors. Alignment of CDR3 sequences to IMGT reference sequences was used to assign V, D and J gene segments. For a sequence to be retained, at least a six-nucleotide match to both a V gene segment and a J gene segment was required. Rearrangements were classified as productive when the CDR3 lacked stop codons and remained in frame with V and J, and all other rearrangements were classified as non-productive. CDR3 was defined according to IMGT convention as the region running from the second conserved V-encoded cysteine to the conserved J-encoded phenylalanine. The earlier analysis of around 640 of the donors excluded sequences that lacked an unambiguous match to a single V gene segment. In an earlier analysis of approximately 590 of the donors, V segments were called functional above 56.7% productive rearrangements and were called segregating when the between-donor standard deviation exceeded 5%. A statistical classification framework was built to diagnose cytomegalovirus status from the catalog of TCR beta chain sequences. V and J gene assignment, in a later analysis, came from comparing TCR nucleotide sequences with IMGT/GENE-DB human TR gene sequences. The TCRdist pipeline was used in a later analysis to assign CDR3 sequences and most-parsimonious VDJ recombination scenarios. In a later analysis, every TCR beta chain was defined by the combination of its CDR3 amino acid sequence and its V-gene family, and reads without a unique V-gene family were dropped. To address suspected cross-contamination and a sequencing artifact, a later analysis removed around 600 highly shared, low-generation-probability nucleotide sequences. For each public chain, a later analysis derived a clonal expansion index from normalized ranks of inferred template counts within each repertoire. In a later analysis, generation probabilities were computed with a VDJ recombination model fitted to out-of-frame rearrangements, and the resulting probabilities were checked against IGoR. Hypergeometric tests were used in a later analysis to score TCR-TCR, TCR-HLA and TCR-CMV co-occurrence, with a repertoire-size bias correction applied to the TCR pairs. A later analysis estimated false discovery rates by permuting HLA or CMV assignments 20 times. In a later analysis, co-occurring TCRs were grouped with DBSCAN, and TCRdist sequence similarity was added when clustering was performed within HLA-allele-positive subsets. Repertoires with fewer than 30,000 or more than 120,000 public chains were left out of co-occurrence clustering, as were about 5 repertoires with anomalous nucleotide sharing. In its TCRdb copy, this immuneACCESS table keeps in-frame sequences only and misses some clones. Where compared with another copy, unresolved V genes explain less than half of these, and the others have no known cause. V, J and clone size are taken as reported in that table, and D and trimming were inferred from the DNA itself. The sample has 180,000 or so clones on record, 82% of them singletons. The ten largest make up 5.5% to 7.5% of the sample.

Sequenced sample: PBMCs. The V and J segments used are TRBV29-1 and TRBJ2-5; a tentative D call is TRBD2 (5 bases match). The receptor comes from a woman aged 45 to 65 in good health and CMV-seropositive. CDR3 protein: CSVEAGSSTPQYF. The nucleotides read TGCAGCGTTGAAGCTGGATCTAGCACGCCCCAGTACTTC.